Listed here are 21 T cell receptor beta chains from one sample, sequenced in a study of regulatory T cells in long-lasting Graves disease. Construction of the TCR beta libraries employed iRepertoire HTBI primers in conjunction with Arm-PCR of CDR3 regions. Using its own MiXCR run on the multiplex PCR reads, TCRdb lists one record per CDR3 protein. The sample lists 360,000 or so distinct CDR3 sequences; over 9.5% were seen once. The time point: newly diagnosed GD, antithyroid drugs for less than 3 months. Researchers made the TCR library from RNA that was extracted from PBMCs. These same data were also listed under a study on T cells in Graves' hyperthyroidism and ophthalmopathy.

This material consisted of peripheral blood mononuclear cells (PBMCs), taken at new diagnosis, from a patient treated with antithyroid drugs. These receptor sequences come from a woman between 18 and 29 years old with Graves disease.

There are many counts of this clonotype. The rearrangement uses TRBV11-2 and TRBJ2-1; TRBD1 agrees at 7 bases. The germline V gene has CDR1 SGHAT and CDR2 FQNNGV. CDR3 length: 15 residues. J gave up 7 bases and V 3 bases, and 9 bases lay outside the gene matches. The DNA for the CDR3 is TGTGCCAGCAGCTTTCTCCCAGGGGGTTTGAATGAGCAGTTCTTC. It yields the protein CASSFLPGGLNEQFF. The whole variable domain, filled in from reference TRBV11-2 and TRBJ2-1, reads EAGVAQSPRYKIIEKRQSVAFWCNPISGHATLYWYQQILGQGPKLLIQFQNNGVVDDSQLPKDRFSAERLKGVDSTLKIQPAKLEDSAVYLCASSFLPGGLNEQFFGPGTRLTVL.

This clonotype was seen more than once but under ten times. CDR3 nucleotide sequence: TGTGCCAGCAGCTTAGACCGCGCGCGCACAGCGGGGGCTAGGGGTGAGCAGTTCTTC. It translates to CASSLDRARTAGARGEQFF. V usage is TRBV13 and J usage is TRBJ2-1; 8 bases align to TRBD2. With 1 base clipped from V and 9 bases from J, the junction kept 20 bases outside the gene matches. This CDR3 comprises 19 residues. Germline values: CDR1 PRHDT, CDR2 FYEKMQ (reference sequence).

This clonotype has at least ten counts. CDR3 DNA sequence: TGTGCCAGCAGCCGACGTTTTACCCGGGAGGATAATTCACCCCTCCACTTT. Translated, it gives CASSRRFTREDNSPLHF. The gene calls are TRBV7-6 and TRBJ1-6; D not certain. This CDR3 comprises 17 residues. V lost 5 bases to trimming and J lost 5 bases, with 19 bases between them. Germline CDR1 reads SGHVS; CDR2 reads FNYEAQ. The full variable domain, completed using reference TRBV7-6 and TRBJ1-6, is GAGVSQSPRYKVTKRGQDVALRCDPISGHVSLYWYRQALGQGPEFLTYFNYEAQQDKSGLPNDRFSAERPEGSISTLTIQRTEQRDSAMYRCASSRRFTREDNSPLHFGNGTRLTVT.

This clonotype has a count of ten or more. This chain links TRBV6-1 with TRBJ2-1; D may be TRBD2 (7 bases). Trimming pared 6 bases from V and 0 bases from J, leaving 18 bases between. Germline V gene sequence: CDR1 MNHNS, CDR2 SASEGT. The CDR3 runs 17 residues. The CDR3, as DNA: TGTGCCAGCAGCCAAGGGGGGAGGGGAAGCTCCTACAATGAGCAGTTCTTC. This codes for CASSQGGRGSSYNEQFF.

This clonotype has ten or more counts. The rearrangement joins TRBV28 to TRBJ1-5; D is perhaps TRBD1 (5 bases). The V and J ends lost 4 bases and 6 bases respectively, with 13 bases between them. The CDR3 is 14 amino acids. CDR1 MDHEN and CDR2 SYDVKM come from the germline V gene. The CDR3 here is CASSSPGDSQPQHF. CDR3 bases: TGTGCCAGCAGTTCCCCGGGGGATAGTCAGCCCCAGCATTTT.

This clonotype was seen at least ten times. The chain employs TRBV28 and TRBJ1-2; D gene uncertain. Germline CDR1 and CDR2: MDHEN and SYDVKM. The CDR3 length is 12 residues. With 6 bases removed from V and 4 bases from J, the gap between germline ends came to 9 bases. The CDR3 loop is CASRQHGYGYTF. The CDR3 DNA reads TGTGCCAGCAGGCAGCACGGCTATGGCTACACCTTC.

This clonotype came up many times. V usage is TRBV11-2 and J usage is TRBJ1-2; 8 bases fit TRBD1. V lost 3 bases to trimming and J lost 1 base; unmatched junction nucleotides: 4. Germline assignment: CDR1 SGHAT and CDR2 FQNNGV. The CDR3 is 15 residues long. CDR3 coding DNA: TGTGCCAGCAGCTTCACTACAGGGGGTAACTATGGCTACACCTTC. Amino acids: CASSFTTGGNYGYTF.

CDR3 DNA: TGCGCTAGCGGTCGGCGGGGAGGCAATGAGCAGTTCTTC. It yields the protein CASGRRGGNEQFF. V is TRBV10-1 and J is TRBJ2-1, with a possible D match to TRBD2 (6 bases). This CDR3 has 13 amino acids. Germline values: CDR1 WNHNN, CDR2 SYGVQD (reference sequence).

This clonotype was seen only a few times. CDR3 residues: CASSPEGAGYNEQFF. The CDR3 coding sequence is TGTGCCAGCAGCCCCGAAGGGGCGGGTTACAATGAGCAGTTCTTC. The V call is TRBV9, the J call TRBJ2-1; D could derive from TRBD1 or TRBD2 (5 bases each). The CDR3 has 15 residues. Between the trimmed V and J ends, which lost 4 bases and 4 bases, there was a span of 15 bases. CDR1 and CDR2 from the germline V gene are SGDLS and YYNGEE.

This clonotype was counted at least ten times. This rearrangement joins TRBV7-2 to TRBJ1-1; D is undetermined. The CDR3 totals 12 residues. CDR1 is SGHTA, CDR2 FQGNSA, per germline. V was pared by 5 bases and J by 11 bases, with 15 bases between. CDR3 sequence: CASSPGRVEAFF. The CDR3 DNA follows: TGTGCCAGCAGCCCGGGGAGGGTGGAGGCTTTCTTT.

The chain combines TRBV29-1 with TRBJ2-5, with 13 bases aligning to TRBD2. The CDR3 spans 14 residues. CDR1 and CDR2 from the germline V gene are SQVTM and ANQGSEA. Trimming removed 5 bases from V and 3 bases from J; junction bases left unmatched: 3. CDR3 DNA: TGCAGCGTTCTCGGACTAGCGGGAGAAGAGACCCAGTACTTC. Its protein product is CSVLGLAGEETQYF.

At least ten counts were recorded for this clonotype. V gene TRBV5-1 combines with J gene TRBJ2-1; 9 positions match TRBD2. The CDR3 is 13 amino acids. Germline V gene data show CDR1 as SGHRS and CDR2 as YFSETQ. V was clipped by 4 bases and J by 9 bases; unmatched bases: 5. The chain's CDR3 is CASSPRGGSEQFF. The CDR3 DNA is TGCGCCAGCAGCCCGCGGGGGGGGAGTGAGCAGTTCTTC.

This clonotype came up many times. CDR3 protein: CASSSGTSGIIYEQFF. CDR3 sequence (DNA): TGTGCCAGCAGTTCAGGGACTAGCGGGATAATCTATGAGCAGTTCTTC. V and J are TRBV12-3 or TRBV12-4 and TRBJ2-1; 13 nucleotides agree with TRBD2. The CDR3 sequence is 16 residues long. The junction had 8 bases not matched to a gene; V was cut back by 4 bases and J by 8 bases.

This clonotype was recorded a few times. The chain uses TRBV19 and TRBJ1-3; no firm D call. Germline CDR1 and CDR2: LNHDA and SQIVND (reference sequence). Trimming took 6 bases from V and 0 from J, leaving 15 bases between them. This CDR3 comprises 16 residues. The CDR3 DNA reads TGTGCCAGTAGCCCGGGCCCTGAGAGCTCTGGAAACACCATATATTTT. Translated: CASSPGPESSGNTIYF. Full variable domain (remainder filled in from reference TRBV19 and TRBJ1-3): DGGITQSPKYLFRKEGQNVTLSCEQNLNHDAMYWYRQDPGQGLRLIYYSQIVNDFQKGDIAEGYSVSREKKESFPLTVTSAQKNPTAFYLCASSPGPESSGNTIYFGEGSWLTVV.

Ten or more counts support this clonotype. The chain carries TRBV12-3 or TRBV12-4 and TRBJ1-4, with 9 bases matching TRBD1. This CDR3 spans 18 amino acids. V lost 6 bases, J lost 7 bases, and 18 bases stayed unmatched. This chain's CDR3 is CASRPGTGKIAVGEKLFF. The CDR3 nucleotides read TGTGCCAGCAGACCCGGGACAGGGAAGATTGCAGTCGGTGAAAAACTGTTTTTT.

This clonotype was counted ten times or more. This chain joins TRBV29-1 and TRBJ1-1, with D perhaps TRBD1 (5 bases). Germline values: CDR1 SQVTM, CDR2 ANQGSEA. The CDR3 extends over 14 amino acids. Trimming stripped 5 bases from V and 5 bases from J, with 18 bases between. CDR3 sequence reads: CSVSPGRRRTEAFF. In DNA, the CDR3 is TGCAGCGTTTCACCGGGACGCAGAAGGACTGAAGCTTTCTTT.

This clonotype was detected many times. The rearrangement uses TRBV2 and TRBJ2-3, with TRBD1 as a possible D gene (6 bases). Trimming cost V 7 bases and J 3 bases, with 17 bases left between them. The CDR3 contains 15 residues. From germline, CDR1 is SNHLY and CDR2 FYNNEI. CDR3 nucleotide sequence: TGTGCCAGCAACCCCGGAGGACAGAGTACAGATACGCAGTATTTT. It encodes CASNPGGQSTDTQYF.

The J gene is TRBJ2-1, the V gene TRBV6-2 or TRBV6-3, with 9 nucleotides matching TRBD2. The germline gives CDR1 MNHEY, CDR2 SVGEGT. The CDR3 totals 14 residues. Losses at the gene ends were 2 bases for V and 4 bases for J; bases not matched to a gene: 0. The CDR3 coding sequence is TGTGCCAGCAGTTACACTAGCGGGTACAATGAGCAGTTCTTC. As protein: CASSYTSGYNEQFF.

This clonotype was counted many times. The chain recombines TRBV6-1 with TRBJ1-1, with a possible D match to TRBD1 (6 bases). The CDR3 is made up of 16 amino acids. From germline, CDR1 is MNHNS and CDR2 SASEGT. Trimming stripped 1 base from V and 0 bases from J, with 12 bases between. As DNA, the CDR3 is TGTGCCAGCAGTGAAGGAGCAGGGGTCATGAACACTGAAGCTTTCTTT. This codes for CASSEGAGVMNTEAFF.

This clonotype was detected a few times. It may be a read error: a sequence one base away is much more abundant. The chain links TRBV6-2 or TRBV6-3 to TRBJ1-1; D remains unclear. The CDR3 covers 13 residues. Germline V lookup: CDR1 MNHEY, CDR2 SVGEGT. This CDR3 reads CASDTAQNTEVFF. The CDR3 region has the DNA TGTGCCAGCGATACCGCACAGAACACTGAAGTTTTCTTT.

This clonotype was observed many times. The chain employs TRBV7-9 and TRBJ2-5, with 7 bases aligning to TRBD1. CDR1 and CDR2 (germline): SEHNR, FQNEAQ (reference sequence). The length of the CDR3 is 15 residues. V gave up 1 base and J gave up 4 bases; unmatched junction bases: 6. This CDR3 reads CASSLGRTGRETQYF. The CDR3 region has the DNA TGTGCCAGCAGCTTAGGGCGGACAGGTCGAGAGACCCAGTACTTC. The full variable domain, with the rest looked up from reference TRBV7-9 and TRBJ2-5, is DTGVSQNPRHKITKRGQNVTFRCDPISEHNRLYWYRQTLGQGPEFLTYFQNEAQLEKSRLLSDRFSAERPKGSFSTLEIQRTEQGDSAMYLCASSLGRTGRETQYFGPGTRLLVL.